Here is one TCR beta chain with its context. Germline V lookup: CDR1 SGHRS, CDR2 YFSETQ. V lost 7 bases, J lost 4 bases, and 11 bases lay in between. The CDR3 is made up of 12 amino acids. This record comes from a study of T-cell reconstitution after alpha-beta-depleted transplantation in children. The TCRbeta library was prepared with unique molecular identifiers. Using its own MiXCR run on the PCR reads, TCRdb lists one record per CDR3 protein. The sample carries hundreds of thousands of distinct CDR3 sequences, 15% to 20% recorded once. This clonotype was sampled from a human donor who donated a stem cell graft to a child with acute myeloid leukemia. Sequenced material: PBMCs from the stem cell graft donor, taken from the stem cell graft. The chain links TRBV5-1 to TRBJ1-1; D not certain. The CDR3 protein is CASAAEGTEAFF. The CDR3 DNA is TGCGCCAGCGCCGCGGAGGGCACTGAAGCTTTCTTT.